The sample holds a few counts of the clone carrying this TCR beta chain. The antigen is unknown. TCRdb used MiXCR to reprocess the 5' RACE reads, holding one entry per CDR3 protein. The repertoire holds fewer than 200,000 distinct CDR3 sequences, with around 9.6% as singletons. This entry is derived from a study of CD8 T cells in ankylosing spondylitis. Whole-study findings and limits: Within matched ankylosing spondylitis synovial fluid, disease-linked clones were reportedly significantly enriched.

Sequenced material: blood, either unsorted or a sorted T cell fraction (not recorded which). The TCR sequence derives from a female donor with ankylosing spondylitis or in good health (not recorded which).

CDR3 residues: CSVELRESSYEQYF. CDR3 sequence (DNA): TGCAGCGTTGAATTGCGGGAGTCGTCCTACGAGCAGTACTTC. The J gene is TRBJ2-7, the V gene TRBV29-1; TRBD2 aligns across 7 bases. The germline CDR1 and CDR2 sequences are SQVTM and ANQGSEA. This CDR3 is 14 amino acids long. The junction had 5 bases not matched to a gene; V was cut back by 2 bases and J by 1 base.